What follows are 9 T cell receptor beta chains derived from one specimen sequenced in a study of T cell clones after liver transplantation (dated by TCRdb to 2018 to 2020). Preparation of the library involved the immunoSEQ multiplex PCR assay. The table comes from immuneACCESS by way of TCRdb, which keeps in-frame sequences with V and J called. Part of the clones is missing from these tables; in studies checked, under half for an unresolved V gene and the rest for unknown reasons. The table for this sample lists 55,000 or so clones; over 70% of them were counted only once. The biggest ten clones account for about 15% of the sample. This sample's time point label indicates: pre-transplant. The material was CD4+ T cells from blood, obtained before liver transplant. The receptors derive from a human donor who received a liver transplant.

Here the CDR3 reads CASSYSDRLYEQYF. The CDR3 nucleotides are TGTGCCAGCAGTTACTCGGACAGGCTCTACGAGCAGTACTTC. The rearrangement joins TRBV6-5 to TRBJ2-7; TRBD1 matches at 7 bases. The CDR3 spans 14 residues. Losses at the gene ends were 0 bases for V and 3 bases for J; bases not matched to a gene: 2. CDR1 is MNHEY and CDR2 is SVGAGI in the germline V gene.

This clone was seen once. The chain links TRBV2 to TRBJ1-2; D is undetermined. The length of the CDR3 is 14 residues. V lost 4 bases, J lost 0 bases, and 9 bases lay in between. Per germline, CDR1 SNHLY and CDR2 FYNNEI. The CDR3 reads CASSGDITNYGYTF. The CDR3 nucleotides are TGTGCCAGCAGTGGAGACATAACTAACTATGGCTACACCTTC.

The V call is TRBV5-1, the J call TRBJ1-5; D may be TRBD1 (6 bases). The CDR3 consists of 15 residues. Germline-derived CDR1 and CDR2 are SGHRS and YFSETQ. V dropped 4 bases and J dropped 5 bases, with 16 bases sitting between them. DNA of the CDR3: TGCGCCAGCAGCCAGAGGGGGGGGAGGGATCAGCCCCAGCATTTT. Residues: CASSQRGGRDQPQHF.

V and J are TRBV11-2 and TRBJ1-2, with 9 positions matching TRBD1. The CDR3 runs 17 residues. Germline CDR1 reads SGHAT; CDR2 reads FQNNGV. Trimming removed 7 bases from V and 6 bases from J; junction bases left unmatched: 18. The CDR3 coding sequence is TGTGCCAGCACCTCCACTACCGGGACAGGGCGGGAGAATGGCTACACCTTC. This translates into CASTSTTGTGRENGYTF.

The table lists this clone with a few counts. The chain has TRBV11-2 and TRBJ2-7; 9 positions agree with TRBD1. CDR1 is SGHAT and CDR2 is FQNNGV in the germline V gene. V trimming: 7 bases; J trimming: 4 bases; junction bases outside the gene matches: 5. The CDR3 runs to 13 residues. The CDR3, as DNA: TGTGCCAGCACCGGGACAGGGCAGTACGAGCAGTACTTC. This encodes CASTGTGQYEQYF.

The J gene is TRBJ2-7, the V gene TRBV5-5, with D possibly TRBD1 on 5 matching bases. The CDR3 runs to 14 residues. Per the germline V gene, CDR1 is SGHKS and CDR2 is YYEKEE (reference sequence). V lost 2 bases to trimming and J lost 5 bases, with 14 bases between them. CDR3 region: CASSFTTDNHEQYF. CDR3 in DNA: TGTGCCAGCAGCTTCACGACGGACAACCACGAGCAGTACTTC.

This chain joins TRBV5-1 and TRBJ1-1; D may be TRBD1 (5 bases). Looked up from germline, CDR1 is SGHRS and CDR2 is YFSETQ. V was shortened by 4 bases and J by 0 bases, with 13 bases between the two germline ends. This CDR3 is 15 amino acids long. CDR3 DNA: TGCGCCAGCAGCCCGACGGGACTGCTGAACACTGAAGCTTTCTTT. It is translated as CASSPTGLLNTEAFF.

This chain links TRBV28 with TRBJ1-2; no firm D call. The V and J ends lost 5 bases and 8 bases respectively, with 9 bases between them. This CDR3 comprises 11 residues. CDR1 and CDR2 from the germline V gene are MDHEN and SYDVKM. This CDR3 reads CASSTYGGYTF. The CDR3 coding sequence is TGTGCCAGCAGTACCTACGGGGGCTACACCTTC.

The genes are TRBV5-4 and TRBJ1-1, with D possibly being TRBD1 (6 bases). The germline gives CDR1 SGHNT, CDR2 YYREEE (reference sequence). Trimming took 1 base from V and 2 from J, leaving 18 bases between them. The CDR3 sequence is 17 residues long. Written as DNA, the CDR3 is TGTGCCAGCAGCTTGTATATAATCCAGGGGACAAACACTGAAGCTTTCTTT. Its protein product is CASSLYIIQGTNTEAFF.